This T cell receptor beta chain appears in the sequencing data of a study of blood T cell repertoires in COVID-19 (dated by TCRdb to the early 2020s). About the full investigation: Samples covering the acute and convalescent phases of COVID-19 were provided by collaborators in the United States, Italy and Spain. Samples came from the ongoing ImmuneRACE study (first 160 participants) plus 1,254 subjects from 6 global collaborators. The repertoires were released in a freely available public database intended as a resource for research on the immune response to SARS-CoV-2. The prospective study material was composed of cDNA or gDNA derived from T cells, B-cell-depleted T cells, or PBMCs. Where HLA class I and class II types were available, the types were taken from metadata supplied by the sample provider, not from assay-based typing. Subjects who had been exposed to COVID-19, were actively infected with it, or had recovered from it provided the deeply sampled blood TCRbeta repertoires that made up the dataset. The sample metadata nearly always contained a de-identified subject ID, COVID-19 status, age in years and sex.

Comment on this clone: The target of this receptor is not known. No base-level quality is on record; no much larger clone is a single base apart.

TCRbeta CDR3 regions were amplified from genomic DNA by means of the immunoSEQ Assay, a bias-controlled multiplex PCR. The study's processing was this. Within the assay, amplification of reference gene primers was used to estimate how many nucleated cells each sample contained. To quantify the absolute abundance of each unique TCRbeta CDR3 rearrangement, sequence reads were collapsed and filtered. For each sample, productive Simpson clonality was calculated as the square root of Simpson's diversity index across productive rearrangements. TCRdb took this table from immuneACCESS and kept in-frame rearrangements with V and J called. Such tables lack part of the clones; where checked against another copy, unresolved V genes explain under half of the gap, and the rest is unexplained. D and trimming come from the DNA, and the V and J calls and clone size come from that table. The sample records more than 150,000 clones, 90% to 95% of which are singletons. The top ten hold roughly 0.76% of the sample.

One collaborating source in Seattle enrolled patients while the patients were actively infected and followed the patients over time throughout the course of disease. The collaborating institutions used their own protocols to collect whole blood in K2EDTA tubes. For TCRbeta analysis, collaborators shipped samples in one of three forms: frozen whole blood, isolated PBMCs, or DNA extracted from either of those sample types. What the research found in general, with its limitations: How much clinical and demographic metadata was included differed by source and by participant, and the metadata was provided uncurated.

The CDR3, cysteine through phenylalanine, is 13 amino acids long. Solely the CDR3 DNA is kept, with 39 bases framed from the first base. V is shortened by 4 bases, J by 2 bases, and the region joining them spans 9 bases. Via the germline V gene (reference sequence), CDR1 is SGHNT and CDR2 YYREEE. The sequence derives from a man aged 25-45 years with COVID-19, enrolled during active disease. The rearranged chain carries TRBV5-4 and TRBJ1-1, with a tentative D gene TRBD1 over 5 matching bases. The sequenced sample consisted of peripheral blood. The bases read TGTGCCAGCAGCCTGCAGGGTAACACTGAAGCTTTCTTT. Its product reads: CASSLQGNTEAFF.